These 5 T cell receptor beta chains originate from one sample sequenced in a study of somatic mutations in cytotoxic T cells in rheumatoid arthritis. The assay was immunoSEQ multiplex PCR, and TCRdb's table has in-frame clones only and misses some. This repertoire shows 6,000 to 9,500 clones, just under 75% found once; its top ten account for around 15%. Input material: CD8+ T cells sorted from blood. All receptors come from an adult with rheumatoid arthritis.

This chain uses TRBV27 with TRBJ2-1; weak D call: TRBD2 (6 bases). V lost 4 bases and J lost 9, with 10 bases in between. The CDR3 contains 12 residues. CDR1 and CDR2 (germline): MNHEY, SMNVEV (reference sequence). CDR3 sequence reads: CASSSGEGEQFF. The DNA for the CDR3 is TGTGCCAGCAGTTCGGGAGAGGGTGAGCAGTTCTTC.

This clone was detected a few times. V is TRBV5-6 and J is TRBJ1-6; D is perhaps TRBD1 (5 bases). CDR3 length: 16 amino acids. Germline V lookup: CDR1 SGHDT, CDR2 YYEEEE. With 4 bases removed from V and 3 bases from J, the gap between germline ends came to 14 bases. This chain's CDR3 is CASSRPQGGYNSPLHF. CDR3 in DNA: TGTGCCAGCAGCAGACCGCAGGGTGGCTATAATTCACCCCTCCACTTT.

This chain joins TRBV27 and TRBJ1-5; TRBD1 is a possible D gene (5 bases). Germline values: CDR1 MNHEY, CDR2 SMNVEV (reference sequence). The ends were cut back, 4 bases at V and 7 bases at J, with 14 bases in the middle. This CDR3 contains 14 residues. CDR3 sequence reads: CASSSARVGQPQHF. The CDR3 nucleotides are TGTGCCAGCAGTTCAGCCAGGGTGGGCCAGCCCCAGCATTTT.

The chain combines TRBV6-1 with TRBJ1-2; tentatively, D is TRBD1 (6 bases). Per the germline V gene, CDR1 is MNHNS and CDR2 is SASEGT. The ends were cut back, 2 bases at V and 8 bases at J, with 15 bases in the middle. CDR3 size: 14 residues. The CDR3 DNA is TGTGCCAGCAGTGAATCAGGGGAATCTAGCGGCTACACCTTC. This translates into CASSESGESSGYTF.

The chain links TRBV5-1 to TRBJ2-1; 7 nucleotides align to TRBD1. Germline CDR1 and CDR2: SGHRS and YFSETQ. This CDR3 has 16 amino acids. The V segment lost 4 bases and the J segment 2 bases; nucleotides outside the gene matches: 9. Written as DNA, the CDR3 is TGCGCCAGCAGCCCAGAGGACAGGTTAACCTACAATGAGCAGTTCTTC. Translated, it gives CASSPEDRLTYNEQFF.